These 32 T cell receptor beta chains were all obtained from the same sample, sequenced in a study of T cells in Graves' hyperthyroidism and ophthalmopathy. Amplified TCR beta CDR3 regions came from RNA transcripts. The TCR CDR3 was amplified in a first-round RT-PCR using the HTBI primer set. MiXCR, run by TCRdb on the multiplex PCR reads, gives a single entry per CDR3 protein. Altogether roughly 400,000 distinct CDR3 sequences are present, over 11% being singletons, with the ten largest covering approximately 29%. The sequenced material came from blood. The receptors shown here come from a man over 45 with Graves' ophthalmopathy.

This clonotype has a count of ten or more. This chain joins TRBV5-1 and TRBJ1-2; 9 bases agree with TRBD1. CDR1 is SGHRS, CDR2 YFSETQ, per germline. V dropped 4 bases and J dropped 7; count of bases not matched to a gene: 11. The CDR3 is made up of 15 amino acids. In DNA, the CDR3 is TGCGCCAGCAGCATGCCGGGACAGGGCATCGCTGGCTACACCTTC. Translating it yields CASSMPGQGIAGYTF.

This clonotype has ten or more counts. This rearrangement joins TRBV29-1 to TRBJ2-3; D is perhaps TRBD2 (6 bases). Trimming shortened V by 3 bases and J by 6 bases, and 19 bases separated the two germline ends. CDR1 is SQVTM and CDR2 is ANQGSEA in the germline V gene. CDR3 size: 15 residues. Here the CDR3 DNA reads TGCAGCGTTGACCCTCCCAGCCGGGAGCGGGATACGCAGTATTTT. This sequence encodes CSVDPPSRERDTQYF.

This clonotype was found many times. The chain couples TRBV7-9 to TRBJ2-7, with unresolved D. Germline values: CDR1 SEHNR, CDR2 FQNEAQ (reference sequence). With 3 bases removed from V and 6 bases from J, the gap between germline ends came to 12 bases. There are 13 residues in the CDR3. The CDR3 DNA follows: TGTGCCAGCAGCTTTTTTCAGGACCTCGAGCAGTACTTC. It encodes CASSFFQDLEQYF.

CDR3 in amino acids: CASTPPPGYEQYF. CDR3 nucleotides: TGTGCCAGCACTCCCCCCCCGGGCTACGAGCAGTACTTC. V and J are TRBV28 and TRBJ2-7, with unresolved D. The V gene's germline CDR1 is MDHEN and CDR2 SYDVKM. The CDR3 sequence is 13 residues long. Deletions cut 7 bases from V and 3 bases from J, with 13 bases between.

The genes are TRBV5-8 and TRBJ2-3; TRBD1 might be the D (6 bases). The CDR3 extends over 20 amino acids. V was pared by 4 bases and J by 0 bases, with 27 bases between. From germline, CDR1 is SGHTS and CDR2 YDEGEE. The CDR3 spells CASSADFTGMGIDSTDTQYF. CDR3 coding DNA: TGTGCCAGCAGCGCCGACTTTACAGGGATGGGGATTGATAGCACAGATACGCAGTATTTT.

This clonotype appeared many times. The genes are TRBV28 and TRBJ2-7, with TRBD1 as a possible D gene (5 bases). Looked up from germline, CDR1 is MDHEN and CDR2 is SYDVKM. The CDR3 runs to 13 residues. The V end was cut by 7 bases, the J end by 3 bases, with 13 bases between. Here the CDR3 DNA reads TGTGCCAGCACCCGAGACAGTAACTACGAGCAGTACTTC. It translates to CASTRDSNYEQYF.

This clonotype occurred many times. The CDR3 spells CASSLSRRAYYEQYF. For the CDR3, the DNA is TGTGCCAGCAGTTTATCCCGGCGGGCCTACTACGAGCAGTACTTC. V usage is TRBV12-3 or TRBV12-4 and J usage is TRBJ2-7, with a weak D call TRBD2 (5 bases). CDR3 size: 15 residues. The V gene lost 2 bases and the J gene lost 3 bases, with 14 bases spanning the gap.

This clonotype has just one count. It may be a read error: a sequence one base away is much more abundant. The chain is built from TRBV5-8 and TRBJ1-1; D is unresolved. The germline V gene encodes CDR1 SGHTS and CDR2 YDEGEE. Deletions cut 5 bases from V and 8 bases from J, with 10 bases between. This CDR3 has 11 amino acids. The CDR3 bases are TGTGCCAGCAGATTGATCTGGGAAGCTTTCTTT. Translated, it gives CASRLIWEAFF.

This clonotype was observed a few times. The CDR3 region has the DNA TGTGCCAGCAGCCAACTCACAGGGGCGTTGTTCTTC. The encoded protein is CASSQLTGALFF. V gene TRBV14 combines with J gene TRBJ2-1; 7 bases agree with TRBD1. The length of the CDR3 is 12 residues. The germline V gene has CDR1 SGHDN and CDR2 FVKESK. Losses at the gene ends were 2 bases for V and 15 bases for J; bases not matched to a gene: 7. Filled out from reference TRBV14 and TRBJ2-1, the complete variable domain reads EAGVTQFPSHSVIEKGQTVTLRCDPISGHDNLYWYRRVMGKEIKFLLHFVKESKQDESGMPNNRFLAERTGGTYSTLKVQPAELEDSGVYFCASSQLTGALFFGPGTRLTVL.

V gene TRBV29-1 combines with J gene TRBJ2-2; D gene uncertain. This CDR3 region has 14 residues. In germline, CDR1 is SQVTM, CDR2 ANQGSEA. V dropped 4 bases and J dropped 0 bases, with 9 bases sitting between them. The DNA of the CDR3 is TGCAGCGTTGGGTCGGCATCGAACACCGGGGAGCTGTTTTTT. Translated, it gives CSVGSASNTGELFF.

This clonotype was observed at least ten times. The chain combines TRBV3-1 with TRBJ1-5; D is unclear. CDR1 and CDR2 from the germline V gene are LGHDT and YNNKEL (reference sequence). Trimming took 0 bases from V and 3 from J, leaving 3 bases between them. This CDR3 has 13 residues. In nucleotides, the CDR3 is TGTGCCAGCAGCCAAGACACCAATCAGCCCCAGCATTTT. Protein: CASSQDTNQPQHF. The full variable domain, completed using reference TRBV3-1 and TRBJ1-5, is DTAVSQTPKYLVTQMGNDKSIKCEQNLGHDTMYWYKQDSKKFLKIMFSYNNKELIINETVPNRFSPKSPDKAHLNLHINSLELGDSAVYFCASSQDTNQPQHFGDGTRLSIL.

Ten or more counts support this clonotype. This chain links TRBV20-1 with TRBJ2-2; D is unresolved. The CDR3 is 12 residues long. CDR1 is DFQATT, CDR2 SNEGSKA, per germline (reference sequence). V was pared by 8 bases and J by 3 bases, with 10 bases between. The CDR3 nucleotides read TGCAGTACCAAGACTGACACCGGGGAGCTGTTTTTT. Protein sequence: CSTKTDTGELFF.

With regard to this clonotype: A much bigger clone sits one base away, suggesting this may be a read error. The chain combines TRBV7-2 with TRBJ2-1; 7 bases fit TRBD2. The V gene end was trimmed by 1 base and the J gene end by 11 bases; junction bases not matched to a gene: 11. Germline CDR1 SGHTA, CDR2 FQGNSA. The CDR3 has 15 amino acids. The CDR3 coding sequence is TGTGCCAGCAGCTTAGGAGGCCGGACTAGTAGTAAGCAGTTCTTC. It translates to CASSLGGRTSSKQFF.

The chain uses TRBV19 and TRBJ1-2, with 8 bases aligning to TRBD1. The CDR3 has 17 residues. Germline V gives CDR1 LNHDA, CDR2 SQIVND (reference sequence). V gave up 5 bases and J gave up 1 base; unmatched junction bases: 12. In DNA form, the CDR3 reads TGTGCCAGTAGTGACACCGGGACAGGATTTTTTAACTATGGCTACACCTTC. This sequence encodes CASSDTGTGFFNYGYTF.

Within the sample, this clonotype is hyperexpanded (1% or more). This rearrangement joins TRBV3-1 to TRBJ2-2; 8 positions match TRBD2. J gave up 7 bases and V 2 bases, and 6 bases lay outside the gene matches. This CDR3 spans 15 amino acids. Per the germline V gene, CDR1 is LGHDT and CDR2 is YNNKEL (reference sequence). As DNA, the CDR3 is TGTGCCAGCAGCCAAAGAGCGGGGGCGGGCGGGGAGCTGTTTTTT. This codes for CASSQRAGAGGELFF.

The rearrangement joins TRBV7-9 to TRBJ2-5; no clear D gene. Trimming took 8 bases from V and 0 from J, leaving 10 bases between them. From germline, CDR1 is SEHNR and CDR2 FQNEAQ (reference sequence). The CDR3 contains 13 residues. The chain's CDR3 is CASRNGYQETQYF. The CDR3 nucleotides are TGTGCCAGCCGGAATGGATACCAAGAGACCCAGTACTTC. The variable domain in full, with the rest retrieved from reference TRBV7-9 and TRBJ2-5, is DTGVSQNPRHKITKRGQNVTFRCDPISEHNRLYWYRQTLGQGPEFLTYFQNEAQLEKSRLLSDRFSAERPKGSFSTLEIQRTEQGDSAMYLCASRNGYQETQYFGPGTRLLVL.

The chain combines TRBV7-6 with TRBJ2-5; D is uncertain. This CDR3 comprises 13 residues. Per the germline V gene, CDR1 is SGHVS and CDR2 is FNYEAQ. V lost 2 bases and J lost 4, with 8 bases in between. CDR3 loop: CASSLRDGETQYF. DNA for the CDR3: TGTGCCAGCAGCTTAAGGGATGGAGAGACCCAGTACTTC.

This clonotype was seen only a few times. Compared with germline, one end of the junction differs, possibly owing to a read error. The J gene is TRBJ2-5, the V gene TRBV5-4; 7 nucleotides line up with TRBD2. This CDR3 comprises 12 residues. Germline loops: CDR1 SGHNT, CDR2 YYREEE (reference sequence). CDR3 sequence: CASSWEGTHGDF. Written as DNA, the CDR3 is TGTGCCAGCAGCTGGGAGGGGACTCATGGGGACTTC.

This clonotype was observed many times. This chain connects TRBV12-3 or TRBV12-4 to TRBJ2-1, with a tentative D call TRBD1 (6 bases). This CDR3 has 16 residues. V gave up 7 bases and J gave up 5 bases, with 21 bases separating them. The chain's CDR3 is CASNYRDNMFNNEQFF. DNA of the CDR3: TGTGCCAGCAATTACCGGGACAACATGTTTAACAATGAGCAGTTCTTC.

This clonotype appeared a few times. The chain recombines TRBV28 with TRBJ2-4, with 7 bases aligning to TRBD2. The germline gives CDR1 MDHEN, CDR2 SYDVKM. The junction had 7 bases not matched to a gene; V was cut back by 5 bases and J by 0 bases. This CDR3 has 16 amino acids. CDR3 in amino acids: CASSAWEGLAKNIQYF. Here the CDR3 DNA reads TGTGCCAGCAGTGCCTGGGAGGGCCTAGCCAAAAACATTCAGTACTTC.

This clonotype occurred many times. The V gene is TRBV28, the J gene TRBJ2-5; D gene unclear. Germline V gene lookup returns CDR1 MDHEN and CDR2 SYDVKM. The CDR3 consists of 12 residues. Between the trimmed V and J ends, which lost 4 bases and 14 bases, there was a span of 17 bases. CDR3 nucleotides: TGTGCCAGCAGTTCAACCGGGTCCCCGGGTTACTTC. Translating it yields CASSSTGSPGYF.

Concerning this clonotype: A much larger clone is a single base away; this may be a read error. CDR3 in DNA: TGTGCCACCAGTGCTGGCAGGCGGGAGACCCAGTACTTC. The encoded protein is CATSAGRRETQYF. The chain couples TRBV10-3 to TRBJ2-5; D gene ambiguous. CDR1 and CDR2 (germline): ENHRY, SYGVKD. CDR3 length equals 13 residues.

Turning to this clonotype: A much larger clonotype is one base distant, so this may be a read error. The chain recombines TRBV6-2 or TRBV6-3 with TRBJ2-1; 11 nucleotides line up with TRBD2. V gave up 6 bases and J gave up 5 bases; unmatched junction bases: 9. The CDR3 spans 16 residues. The germline gives CDR1 MNHEY, CDR2 SVGEGT. The CDR3 coding sequence is TGTGCCAGCAGCCGCGCACTAGCGGGAGTAGACAATGAGCAGTTCTTC. Residues: CASSRALAGVDNEQFF.

This clonotype was seen at least ten times. The genes are TRBV20-1 and TRBJ1-5; unclear D gene. The CDR3 has 12 residues. Germline loops: CDR1 DFQATT, CDR2 SNEGSKA (reference sequence). V lost 1 base, J lost 13 bases, and 14 bases lay in between. CDR3 residues: CSARVRRPLQHF. CDR3 bases: TGCAGTGCTAGAGTGAGGCGTCCGCTGCAGCATTTT.

There are a few counts of this clonotype. The chain uses TRBV6-6 and TRBJ2-3; no reliable D call. Looked up from germline, CDR1 is MNHNY and CDR2 is SVGAGI (reference sequence). Trimming removed 2 bases from V and 4 bases from J, with 16 bases in between. The CDR3 contains 16 residues. The DNA of the CDR3 is TGTGCCAGCAGTTACATGGCGAAAGGGTTCCCAGATACGCAGTATTTT. This translates into CASSYMAKGFPDTQYF.

The V and J genes are TRBV12-3 or TRBV12-4 and TRBJ2-7; D may be TRBD2 (6 bases). This CDR3 is 14 amino acids long. Between the trimmed V and J ends, which lost 3 bases and 3 bases, there was a span of 12 bases. The CDR3 is CASSFRGSYYEQYF. The DNA for the CDR3 is TGTGCCAGCAGTTTCCGGGGGAGCTACTACGAGCAGTACTTC.

This clonotype has at least ten counts. The chain uses TRBV3-1 and TRBJ2-2, with D hard to call. The V gene lost 5 bases and the J gene lost 4 bases, with 17 bases spanning the gap. Germline loops: CDR1 LGHDT, CDR2 YNNKEL (reference sequence). The CDR3 spans 16 residues. The CDR3 reads CASSKTVTGVTGELFF. DNA for the CDR3: TGTGCCAGCAGCAAGACGGTCACTGGGGTCACCGGGGAGCTGTTTTTT.

This clonotype was observed at least ten times. V usage is TRBV24-1 and J usage is TRBJ1-2; unclear D gene. Trimming took off 4 bases at V and 2 bases at J, with 7 bases between the two ends. The CDR3 spans 13 residues. Germline values: CDR1 KGHDR, CDR2 SFDVKD. The CDR3 DNA sequence: TGTGCCACCAGTGACGGCGGCAACTATGGCTACACCTTC. Translation gives CATSDGGNYGYTF.

This clonotype was recorded many times. This chain connects TRBV28 to TRBJ1-3; D not certain. V was shortened by 5 bases and J by 0 bases, with 11 bases between the two germline ends. The CDR3 covers 15 residues. CDR1 MDHEN and CDR2 SYDVKM come from the germline V gene. The DNA of the CDR3 is TGTGCCAGCAGTGAGCCTACGGCCTCTGGAAACACCATATATTTT. This translates into CASSEPTASGNTIYF.

This clonotype came up a few times. This chain uses TRBV12-3 or TRBV12-4 with TRBJ2-2; D ambiguous. Trimming left V 8 bases short and J 0 bases short, with 7 bases between. The CDR3 has 13 residues. The DNA of the CDR3 is TGTGCCAGCGACGCGGCGAACACCGGGGAGCTGTTTTTT. Amino acid sequence: CASDAANTGELFF.

There are many counts of this clonotype. This chain links TRBV11-2 with TRBJ2-4; D is unresolved. The CDR3 is 13 amino acids. Germline loops: CDR1 SGHAT, CDR2 FQNNGV. V was clipped by 2 bases and J by 8 bases, with 10 bases between them. The CDR3 loop is CASSLSSRDIQYF. CDR3 DNA sequence: TGTGCCAGCAGCTTATCTTCTCGCGACATTCAGTACTTC.

This clonotype was observed at least ten times. This chain connects TRBV28 to TRBJ2-7; the D is unclear. The ends were cut back, 6 bases at V and 4 bases at J, with 7 bases in the middle. Germline loops: CDR1 MDHEN, CDR2 SYDVKM. The CDR3 has 11 amino acids. Here the CDR3 reads CASRYKYEQYF. CDR3 nucleotide sequence: TGTGCCAGCAGATACAAGTACGAGCAGTACTTC.